Below, 7 T cell receptor beta chains from the same sample are listed, as sequenced in a study of spatial heterogeneity in lung cancer. MiXCR was run by TCRdb on the 5' RACE reads, yielding one entry per CDR3 protein. This table holds under 6,000 distinct CDR3 sequences, over 25% found once. Time point denoted: sample taken at primary tumor resection. The sequenced material consisted of unsorted whole RNA from tumor, nontumor lung or frozen PBMC. The specimen comprised PBMCs, sampled at surgery. All receptors derive from a male donor with early-stage non-small cell lung cancer.

The chain combines TRBV3-1 with TRBJ2-7; D not resolved. The length of the CDR3 is 15 residues. Germline lookup yields CDR1 LGHDT and CDR2 YNNKEL (reference sequence). V was clipped by 4 bases and J by 0 bases, with 13 bases between them. In nucleotides, the CDR3 is TGTGCCAGCAGCCCCTACACAATGGGCTCCTACGAGCAGTACTTC. Translated: CASSPYTMGSYEQYF.

In its sample, this clonotype is medium-sized (0.01 to 0.1%). This sequence joins TRBV20-1 and TRBJ2-7, with a weak D call TRBD2 (6 bases). CDR3 length equals 12 residues. CDR1 DFQATT and CDR2 SNEGSKA come from the germline V gene (reference sequence). This CDR3 reads CVLAGRTYEQYF. The CDR3 coding sequence is TGCGTCCTGGCAGGGAGGACCTACGAGCAGTACTTC.

Ten or more counts support this clonotype. This chain joins TRBV29-1 and TRBJ2-4, with TRBD1 matching over 11 bases. V trimming: 4 bases; J trimming: 7 bases; junction bases outside the gene matches: 0. The V gene's germline CDR1 is SQVTM and CDR2 ANQGSEA. CDR3 length: 12 amino acids. Written as DNA, the CDR3 is TGCAGCGTTGGGACAGGGGGCAACATTCAGTACTTC. Translated, it gives CSVGTGGNIQYF.

As for this clonotype: This may stem from a read error, because a much larger clone lies one nucleotide away. The V gene is TRBV11-1, the J gene TRBJ2-1; D might be TRBD1 or TRBD2, each matching 5 bases. This CDR3 region has 11 residues. Germline-derived CDR1 and CDR2 are SGHAT and FQDESV (reference sequence). The CDR3 bases are TGTGTCAGCAGCGGACATCATGAGCAGTTCTTC. It yields the protein CVSSGHHEQFF.

This clonotype was seen many times. CDR3 coding DNA: TGCAGTGCTAGAGACTCGGGTTCCGAGCAGTTCTTC. As protein: CSARDSGSEQFF. The chain combines TRBV20-1 with TRBJ2-1; D not resolved. Germline CDR1 reads DFQATT; CDR2 reads SNEGSKA (reference sequence). This CDR3 is built from 12 residues. V lost 0 bases to trimming and J lost 10 bases, with 10 bases between them.

Judged by abundance, this clonotype is medium-sized. The chain employs TRBV10-1 and TRBJ1-1; D remains ambiguous. Trimming removed 2 bases at V and 2 bases at J, with 6 bases between. CDR1 is WNHNN and CDR2 is SYGVQD in the germline V gene (reference sequence). The CDR3 length is 13 residues. The CDR3 coding sequence is TGCGCCAGCAGTGAGGGAATCAACACTGAAGCTTTCTTT. This gives the protein CASSEGINTEAFF.

This clonotype was seen only a few times. The chain is built from TRBV20-1 and TRBJ2-3; no clear D gene. V shed 3 bases and J shed 11 bases, with 15 bases lying between them. Germline V gene sequence: CDR1 DFQATT, CDR2 SNEGSKA (reference sequence). The CDR3 contains 12 residues. The CDR3 coding sequence is TGCAGTGCTAGCCGAGTCCTATCAGGGCAGTATTTT. Translated, it gives CSASRVLSGQYF.